This T cell receptor (beta chain) was found in a study of blood T cell repertoires in COVID-19. Germline assignment: CDR1 MNHEY and CDR2 SVGAGI. V lost 5 bases, J lost 6 bases, and 6 bases stayed unmatched. The CDR3 runs 13 residues. Measured with immunoSEQ multiplex PCR; TCRdb has only the in-frame clones, and not every one. Here the sample spans approximately 440,000 clones, about 91% being singletons. The gene calls are TRBV6-5 and TRBJ1-2; 7 positions match TRBD1. Material for sequencing was peripheral blood. The source of this sequence is a woman in her forties or fifties with COVID-19, enrolled during active disease. CDR3 DNA: TGTGCCAGCAGTAAGGACAGGTCGAATGGCTACACCTTC. Translation: CASSKDRSNGYTF.